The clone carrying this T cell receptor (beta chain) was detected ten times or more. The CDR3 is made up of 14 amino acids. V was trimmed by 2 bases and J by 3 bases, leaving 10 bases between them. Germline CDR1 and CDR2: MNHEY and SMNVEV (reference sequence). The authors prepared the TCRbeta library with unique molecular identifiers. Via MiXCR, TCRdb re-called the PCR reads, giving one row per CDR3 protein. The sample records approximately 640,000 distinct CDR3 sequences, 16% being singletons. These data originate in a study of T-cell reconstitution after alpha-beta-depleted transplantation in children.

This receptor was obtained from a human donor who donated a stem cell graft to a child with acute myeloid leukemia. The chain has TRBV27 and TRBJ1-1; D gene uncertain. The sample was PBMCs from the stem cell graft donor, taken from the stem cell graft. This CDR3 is CASSLGPQHTEAFF. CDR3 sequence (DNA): TGTGCCAGCAGTTTAGGGCCACAGCACACTGAAGCTTTCTTT.